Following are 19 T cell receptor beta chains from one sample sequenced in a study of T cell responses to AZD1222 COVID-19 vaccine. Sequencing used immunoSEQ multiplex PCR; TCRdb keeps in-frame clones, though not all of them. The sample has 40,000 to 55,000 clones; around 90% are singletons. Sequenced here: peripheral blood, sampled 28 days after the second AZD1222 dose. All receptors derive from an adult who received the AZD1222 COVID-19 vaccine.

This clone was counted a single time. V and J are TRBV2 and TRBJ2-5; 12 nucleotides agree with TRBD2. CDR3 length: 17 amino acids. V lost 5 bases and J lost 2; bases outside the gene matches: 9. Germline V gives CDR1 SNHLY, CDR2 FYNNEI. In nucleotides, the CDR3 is TGTGCCAGCAGTCTCGACCTAGCGGGGGGGTTGCAAGAGACCCAGTACTTC. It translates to CASSLDLAGGLQETQYF. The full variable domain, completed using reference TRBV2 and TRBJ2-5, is EPEVTQTPSHQVTQMGQEVILRCVPISNHLYFYWYRQILGQKVEFLVSFYNNEISEKSEIFDDQFSVERPDGSNFTLKIRSTKLEDSAMYFCASSLDLAGGLQETQYFGPGTRLLVL.

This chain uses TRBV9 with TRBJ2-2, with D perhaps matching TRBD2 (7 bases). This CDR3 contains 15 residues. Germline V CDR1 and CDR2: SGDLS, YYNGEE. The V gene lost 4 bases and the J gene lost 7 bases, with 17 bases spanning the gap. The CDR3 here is CASSSRGGGHGELFF. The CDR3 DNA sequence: TGTGCCAGCAGCTCGAGGGGAGGGGGTCACGGGGAGCTGTTTTTT.

The CDR3 protein is CASSQAQRGYTF. As DNA, the CDR3 is TGTGCCAGCAGCCAAGCCCAGCGAGGCTACACCTTC. The chain uses TRBV14 and TRBJ1-2, with D unclear. The CDR3 extends over 12 amino acids. Germline assignment: CDR1 SGHDN and CDR2 FVKESK. With 1 base removed from V and 8 bases from J, the gap between germline ends came to 8 bases.

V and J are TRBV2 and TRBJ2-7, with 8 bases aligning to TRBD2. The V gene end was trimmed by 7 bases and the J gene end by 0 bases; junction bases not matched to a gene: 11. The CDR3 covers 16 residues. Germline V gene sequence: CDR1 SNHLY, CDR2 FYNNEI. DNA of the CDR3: TGTGCCAGCACGGACCCCGGGGGGGCCCTCTCCTACGAGCAGTACTTC. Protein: CASTDPGGALSYEQYF.

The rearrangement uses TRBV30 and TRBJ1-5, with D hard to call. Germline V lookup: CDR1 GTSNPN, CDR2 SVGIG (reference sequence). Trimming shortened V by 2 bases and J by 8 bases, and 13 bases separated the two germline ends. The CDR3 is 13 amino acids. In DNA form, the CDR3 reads TGTGCCTGGAGTCTTGCACAGAGGGAGCCCCAGCATTTT. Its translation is CAWSLAQREPQHF.

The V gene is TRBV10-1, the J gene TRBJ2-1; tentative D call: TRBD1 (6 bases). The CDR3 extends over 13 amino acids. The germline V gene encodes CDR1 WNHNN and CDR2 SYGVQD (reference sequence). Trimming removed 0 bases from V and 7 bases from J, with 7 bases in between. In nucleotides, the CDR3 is TGCGCCAGCAGTGAGTCGGGGGCAAATGAGCAGTTCTTC. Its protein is CASSESGANEQFF.

The DNA of the CDR3 is TGTGCCAGCAGCCCCACCATTCGGGGGTATGGCTACACCTTC. As protein: CASSPTIRGYGYTF. The chain employs TRBV7-6 and TRBJ1-2; a weak D match, TRBD1 (5 bases). There are 14 residues in the CDR3. Germline V gives CDR1 SGHVS, CDR2 FNYEAQ. V was clipped by 5 bases and J by 5 bases, with 15 bases between them.

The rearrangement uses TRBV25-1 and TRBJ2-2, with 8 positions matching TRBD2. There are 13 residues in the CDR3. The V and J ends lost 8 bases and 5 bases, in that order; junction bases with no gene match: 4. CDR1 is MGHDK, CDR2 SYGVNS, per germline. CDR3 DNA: TGTGCCAGCCAGGGACTAGTTACCGGGGAGCTGTTTTTT. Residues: CASQGLVTGELFF. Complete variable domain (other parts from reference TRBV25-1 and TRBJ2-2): EADIYQTPRYLVIGTGKKITLECSQTMGHDKMYWYQQDPGMELHLIHYSYGVNSTEKGDLSSESTVSRIRTEHFPLTLESARPSHTSQYLCASQGLVTGELFFGEGSRLTVL.

As DNA, the CDR3 is TGTGCCAGCAGCTTTACGGACAGGGGCACAGATACGCAGTATTTT. Amino acid sequence: CASSFTDRGTDTQYF. The chain uses TRBV7-2 and TRBJ2-3; 8 bases align to TRBD1. The germline CDR1 and CDR2 sequences are SGHTA and FQGNSA. V trimming: 3 bases; J trimming: 1 base; junction bases outside the gene matches: 3. The CDR3 totals 15 residues.

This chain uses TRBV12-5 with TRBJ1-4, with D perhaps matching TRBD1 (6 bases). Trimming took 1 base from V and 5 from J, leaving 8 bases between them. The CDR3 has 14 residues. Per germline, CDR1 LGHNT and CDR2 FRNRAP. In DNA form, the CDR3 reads TGTGCTAGTGGTTTGGGACAGGACAATGAAAAACTGTTTTTT. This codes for CASGLGQDNEKLFF.

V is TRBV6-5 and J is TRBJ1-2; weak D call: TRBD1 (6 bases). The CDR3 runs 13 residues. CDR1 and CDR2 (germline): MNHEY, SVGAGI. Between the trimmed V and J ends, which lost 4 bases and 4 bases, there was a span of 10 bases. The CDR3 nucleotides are TGTGCCAGCAGTTCACAGGGCCGCTATGGCTACACCTTC. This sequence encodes CASSSQGRYGYTF.

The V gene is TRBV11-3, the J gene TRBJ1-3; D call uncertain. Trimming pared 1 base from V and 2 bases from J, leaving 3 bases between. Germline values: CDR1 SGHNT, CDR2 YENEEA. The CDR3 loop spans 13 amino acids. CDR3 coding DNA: TGTGCCAGCAGCTTAGGGCCTGGAAACACCATATATTTT. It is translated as CASSLGPGNTIYF.

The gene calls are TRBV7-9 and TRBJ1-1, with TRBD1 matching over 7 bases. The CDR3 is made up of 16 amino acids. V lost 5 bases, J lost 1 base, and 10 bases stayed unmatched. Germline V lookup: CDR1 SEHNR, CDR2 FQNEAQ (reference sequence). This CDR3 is CASSPRSGGRNTEAFF. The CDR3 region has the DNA TGTGCCAGCAGCCCCAGGTCAGGGGGAAGGAACACTGAAGCTTTCTTT.

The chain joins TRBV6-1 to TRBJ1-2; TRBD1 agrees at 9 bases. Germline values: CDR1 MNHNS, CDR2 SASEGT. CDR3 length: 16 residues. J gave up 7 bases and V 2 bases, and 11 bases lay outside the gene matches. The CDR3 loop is CASSEYRGQGNSGYTF. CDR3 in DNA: TGTGCCAGCAGTGAATATAGGGGACAGGGAAACAGTGGCTACACCTTC.

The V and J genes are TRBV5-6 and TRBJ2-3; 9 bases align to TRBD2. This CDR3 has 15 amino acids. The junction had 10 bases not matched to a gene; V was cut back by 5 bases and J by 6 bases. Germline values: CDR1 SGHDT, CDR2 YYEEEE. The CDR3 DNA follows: TGTGCCAGCAGTACGCTAGCGGGGAGGGATGATACGCAGTATTTT. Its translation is CASSTLAGRDDTQYF.

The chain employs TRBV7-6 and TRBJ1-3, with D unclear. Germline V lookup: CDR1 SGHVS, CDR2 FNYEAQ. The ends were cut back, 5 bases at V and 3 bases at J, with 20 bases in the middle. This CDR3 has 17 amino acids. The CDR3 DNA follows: TGTGCCAGCAGCAATCCCGGGGAGGGCGCGAATGGAAACACCATATATTTT. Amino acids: CASSNPGEGANGNTIYF.

The CDR3 DNA follows: TGTGCAAGTCGCTTGCCCTGGACTAGCGGGGGCTACAATGAGCAGTTCTTC. This codes for CASRLPWTSGGYNEQFF. The chain joins TRBV12-2 to TRBJ2-1; TRBD2 is the table's D call and was not checked against the DNA. TRBV12-2 is given as a pseudogene. The CDR3 consists of 17 residues.

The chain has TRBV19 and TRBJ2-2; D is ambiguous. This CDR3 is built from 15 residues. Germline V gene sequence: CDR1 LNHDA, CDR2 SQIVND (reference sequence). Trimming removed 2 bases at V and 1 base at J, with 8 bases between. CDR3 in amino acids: CASSINHVNTGELFF. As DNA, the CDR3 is TGTGCCAGTAGTATAAACCACGTGAACACCGGGGAGCTGTTTTTT.

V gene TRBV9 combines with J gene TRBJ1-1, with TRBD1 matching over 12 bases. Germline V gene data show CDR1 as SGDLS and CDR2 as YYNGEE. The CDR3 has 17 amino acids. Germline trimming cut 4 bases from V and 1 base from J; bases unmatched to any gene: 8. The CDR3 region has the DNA TGTGCCAGCAGCATTTCGTGGGACAGGGGGCGGAACACTGAAGCTTTCTTT. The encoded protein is CASSISWDRGRNTEAFF.